This T cell receptor beta chain was sequenced in a study of blood T cell repertoires in COVID-19 (TCRdb year 2020). Concerning the study at large: Samples covering the acute and convalescent phases of COVID-19 were provided by collaborators in the United States, Italy and Spain. The material from the prospective study consisted of cDNA or gDNA derived from T cells, B-cell-depleted T cells, or PBMCs. Deeply sampled blood TCRbeta repertoires from subjects exposed to, actively infected with, or recovered from COVID-19 were included in the dataset. The repertoires were released in a freely available public database intended as a resource for research on the immune response to SARS-CoV-2. The samples were drawn from the first 160 participants of the ongoing ImmuneRACE study and from 1,254 subjects provided by 6 global collaborators. A de-identified subject ID, COVID-19 status, age in years and sex were almost always included in the sample metadata. Where available, HLA class I and class II types were taken from metadata supplied by the sample provider and were not determined by assay-based typing.

The germline V gene provides CDR1 ENHRY and CDR2 SYGVKD. Trimming removed 8 bases from V and 4 bases from J; the gene matches leave 11 bases unexplained. Measured from the cysteine to the phenylalanine, the CDR3 is 16 residues long. Only CDR3 DNA is held: 48 bases, read in frame from base 1. The paper's findings and limits, for the study overall: The quantity of clinical and demographic metadata differed by source and by participant and was supplied without curation.

Each collaborating institution followed its own protocols to collect whole blood in K2EDTA tubes. For TCRbeta analysis, collaborators shipped samples as frozen whole blood, isolated PBMCs, or DNA extracted from either of those sample types. For this clone: Its antigen is still unknown. No quality values exist for individual bases; no much larger clone is one base distant.

TCRbeta CDR3 regions were amplified from genomic DNA using the immunoSEQ Assay, a bias-controlled multiplex PCR. Under the source paper's analysis protocol: The number of nucleated cells in each sample was estimated by amplification of reference gene primers within the assay. Sequence reads were collapsed and filtered to measure the absolute abundance of every unique TCRbeta CDR3 rearrangement. Productive Simpson clonality was computed per sample as the square root of Simpson's diversity index over productive rearrangements. The immuneACCESS repertoire file appears here via TCRdb, limited to in-frame rearrangements. These files lack a portion of the clones; in checked studies, under half of the deficit traces to unresolved V genes, and the cause of the others is not known. V and J calls and clone size are those listed in that table; D and trimming were worked out from the DNA. The sample table shows some 57,000 clones, and around 90% are seen once. About 13% of the sample rests with the top ten.

The source material was peripheral blood. The clonotype comes from a man aged 55-75 years with active COVID-19. The chain is encoded by TRBV10-3 joined to TRBJ1-1, and 12 junctional nucleotides match TRBD1. The CDR3 amino acid sequence is: CAISSGTGGASTEAFF. At the DNA level, the sequence is TGTGCCATCTCTTCCGGGACAGGGGGCGCATCCACTGAAGCTTTCTTT.